The 12 T cell receptor beta chains below come from one sample, sequenced in a study of blood T cell repertoires in COVID-19. Using immunoSEQ multiplex PCR, the repertoire was profiled, and TCRdb retains in-frame clones only, with some absent. The sample gives about 74,000 clones, around 86% of which show up once; 29% is in the top ten. Sequenced sample: peripheral blood. The source is an elderly woman with active or convalescent COVID-19.

The chain has TRBV2 and TRBJ1-6, with a weak D call TRBD1 (6 bases). Trimming left V 3 bases short and J 8 bases short, with 8 bases between. Germline CDR1 SNHLY, CDR2 FYNNEI. The CDR3 consists of 13 residues. This chain's CDR3 is CASSEGADSPLHF. The DNA for the CDR3 is TGTGCCAGCAGTGAGGGGGCTGATTCACCCCTCCACTTT.

A few counts support this clone. V and J are TRBV7-2 and TRBJ1-2; TRBD1 matches 7 bases. V lost 4 bases to trimming and J lost 5 bases; unmatched junction nucleotides: 7. The germline V gene encodes CDR1 SGHTA and CDR2 FQGNSA. The length of the CDR3 is 14 residues. The CDR3 coding sequence is TGTGCCAGCAGCTCGAACAGGGGCATATATGGCTACACCTTC. Protein sequence: CASSSNRGIYGYTF.

This clone has only one observation. The rearrangement joins TRBV9 to TRBJ2-5, with D perhaps matching TRBD2 (5 bases). Germline values: CDR1 SGDLS, CDR2 YYNGEE. The CDR3 runs to 15 residues. Trimming removed 0 bases from V and 4 bases from J, with 13 bases in between. The CDR3 DNA reads TGTGCCAGCAGCGTAGGGCCGGGGAGAGGAGAGACCCAGTACTTC. Encoded protein: CASSVGPGRGETQYF. Drawing the rest from reference TRBV9 and TRBJ2-5, the complete variable domain is DSGVTQTPKHLITATGQRVTLRCSPRSGDLSVYWYQQSLDQGLQFLIQYYNGEERAKGNILERFSAQQFPDLHSELNLSSLELGDSALYFCASSVGPGRGETQYFGPGTRLLVL.

The V and J genes are TRBV18 and TRBJ1-5, with 8 bases matching TRBD1. CDR3 length: 15 amino acids. Unmatched junction bases numbered 7, after V lost 3 bases and J lost 6 bases. Looked up from germline, CDR1 is KGHSH and CDR2 is LQKENI. The chain's CDR3 is CASSPAGGTFQPQHF. The CDR3 nucleotides read TGTGCCAGCTCACCGGCAGGGGGCACGTTTCAGCCCCAGCATTTT.

Only a few counts were recorded for this clone. The V gene is TRBV3-1 (or the pseudogene TRBV3-2), the J gene TRBJ2-3; no clear D. Trimming pared 4 bases from V and 4 bases from J, leaving 9 bases between. Germline V gene sequence: CDR1 LGHDT, CDR2 YNNKEL (reference sequence). CDR3 length: 13 residues. The CDR3 is CASSLSSADTQYF. CDR3 DNA: TGTGCCAGCAGCCTAAGTTCGGCAGATACGCAGTATTTT.

The gene calls are TRBV7-8 and TRBJ1-6; 7 bases are a match to TRBD1. Trimming took 7 bases from V and 4 from J; bases not matched to a gene: 7. The germline V gene has CDR1 SGHVS and CDR2 FQNEAQ. The length of the CDR3 is 15 residues. CDR3 amino acids: CASTRRTGYNSPLHF. The DNA for the CDR3 is TGTGCCAGCACGAGGCGGACAGGTTATAATTCACCCCTCCACTTT.

The rearrangement links TRBV13 to TRBJ2-1; D is unresolved. This CDR3 has 12 amino acids. Germline V gives CDR1 PRHDT, CDR2 FYEKMQ (reference sequence). V was trimmed by 2 bases and J by 8 bases, leaving 7 bases between them. CDR3 residues: CASSLRVHEQFF. The CDR3 DNA is TGTGCCAGCAGCTTACGGGTACATGAGCAGTTCTTC.

The chain links TRBV2 to TRBJ1-5; 8 nucleotides align to TRBD1. CDR3 length: 18 residues. Per germline, CDR1 SNHLY and CDR2 FYNNEI. J lost 1 base, V lost 5 bases, and 13 bases had no gene match. The CDR3 coding sequence is TGTGCCAGCAGTCCCAAGGGGAGGCGGACAGGGAGCAATCAGCCCCAGCATTTT. Its translation is CASSPKGRRTGSNQPQHF.

The chain links TRBV29-1 to TRBJ1-4; TRBD1 might be the D (6 bases). The V gene's germline CDR1 is SQVTM and CDR2 ANQGSEA. The CDR3 runs 11 residues. Trimming took off 7 bases at V and 8 bases at J, with 11 bases between the two ends. CDR3: CSAGTPEKLFF. DNA of the CDR3: TGCAGCGCTGGGACACCGGAAAAACTGTTTTTT.

The chain recombines TRBV5-6 with TRBJ1-6; D not resolved. CDR3 length: 14 residues. Germline CDR1 reads SGHDT; CDR2 reads YYEEEE. Trimming cost V 3 bases and J 3 bases, with 7 bases left between them. Here the CDR3 reads CASSSNYYNSPLHF. CDR3 DNA: TGTGCCAGCAGCTCCAACTACTATAATTCACCCCTCCACTTT.

This chain links TRBV4-3 with TRBJ2-2; the D gene is possibly TRBD2 (6 bases). Trimming pared 4 bases from V and 5 bases from J, leaving 23 bases between. This CDR3 region has 18 residues. CDR1 is LGHNA and CDR2 is YSLEER in the germline V gene. The CDR3 DNA follows: TGCGCCAGCAGCCGTGGGTGGGGCGGGGAAGCAGAAACCGGGGAGCTGTTTTTT. Translation gives CASSRGWGGEAETGELFF.

This clone was detected once. V usage is TRBV19 and J usage is TRBJ1-1; D unclear. The germline CDR1 and CDR2 sequences are LNHDA and SQIVND (reference sequence). This CDR3 region has 15 residues. The V and J ends lost 6 bases and 9 bases respectively, with 23 bases between them. CDR3 residues: CASRSAGGAGSKAFF. CDR3 nucleotides: TGTGCCAGTAGATCAGCGGGTGGAGCAGGATCGAAAGCTTTCTTT. Together with reference TRBV19 and TRBJ1-1, the CDR3 gives the full variable domain: DGGITQSPKYLFRKEGQNVTLSCEQNLNHDAMYWYRQDPGQGLRLIYYSQIVNDFQKGDIAEGYSVSREKKESFPLTVTSAQKNPTAFYLCASRSAGGAGSKAFFGQGTRLTVV.